Shown below are 10 T cell receptor beta chains from a single sample sequenced in a study of T cell responses to AZD1222 COVID-19 vaccine. The data were produced by immunoSEQ multiplex PCR, yet TCRdb's version contains in-frame clones alone and is incomplete. The sample yields 130,000 to 150,000 clones, about nine tenths seen once. Sequenced material: peripheral blood, taken on day 0 of AZD1222 vaccination. The receptor source for this set is an adult in good health.

The chain carries TRBV2 and TRBJ1-1; TRBD1 agrees at 9 bases. After removal of 6 bases from V and 1 base from J, the junction contained 9 bases not matched to a gene. Per germline, CDR1 SNHLY and CDR2 FYNNEI. The CDR3 is made up of 16 amino acids. CDR3 amino acids: CASSPGTGIGNTEAFF. CDR3 coding DNA: TGTGCCAGCAGCCCCGGGACAGGGATCGGGAACACTGAAGCTTTCTTT.

V gene TRBV4-1 combines with J gene TRBJ1-2; possible D gene TRBD1, 6 bases. V was trimmed by 4 bases and J by 8 bases, leaving 20 bases between them. Germline CDR1 is MGHRA and CDR2 is YSYEKL. The CDR3 contains 15 residues. The CDR3 spells CASSLPARGVRGYTF. The CDR3 nucleotides are TGCGCCAGCAGCCTACCCGCCAGGGGTGTACGAGGCTACACCTTC.

Here the CDR3 reads CASSRTGGAKGANVLTF. CDR3 in DNA: TGTGCCAGCAGCCGGACAGGGGGCGCGAAAGGGGCCAACGTCCTGACTTTC. This chain connects TRBV7-3 to TRBJ2-6; 11 positions agree with TRBD1. The CDR3 has 17 residues. Germline-derived CDR1 and CDR2 are SGHTA and FQGTGA. After removal of 5 bases from V and 4 bases from J, the junction contained 7 bases not matched to a gene.

This sequence joins TRBV5-6 and TRBJ1-6; the D is unclear. Looked up from germline, CDR1 is SGHDT and CDR2 is YYEEEE. V was cut by 0 bases and J by 10 bases, with 11 bases left in between. This CDR3 spans 14 amino acids. CDR3: CASSLGERPSPLHF. Written as DNA, the CDR3 is TGTGCCAGCAGCTTGGGTGAGCGGCCCTCACCCCTCCACTTT.

The gene calls are TRBV29-1 and TRBJ2-7, with D perhaps TRBD1 (5 bases). This CDR3 comprises 12 residues. V dropped 5 bases and J dropped 6 bases, with 14 bases sitting between them. Germline V gives CDR1 SQVTM, CDR2 ANQGSEA. CDR3 DNA: TGCAGCGTTCTCCGCCCTAGGGGCGAGCAGTACTTC. Protein sequence: CSVLRPRGEQYF.

This clone has only a few counts. The J gene is TRBJ1-1, the V gene TRBV3-1 (or the pseudogene TRBV3-2), with D possibly being TRBD1 (5 bases). Trimming stripped 2 bases from V and 1 base from J, with 8 bases between. Germline V lookup: CDR1 LGHDT, CDR2 YNNKEL (reference sequence). CDR3 size: 14 residues. CDR3 amino acids: CASSQLRGNTEAFF. CDR3 DNA: TGTGCCAGCAGCCAACTGAGGGGGAACACTGAAGCTTTCTTT.

V usage is TRBV6-2 or TRBV6-3 and J usage is TRBJ1-2, with a weak D call TRBD1 (6 bases). The V end was cut by 0 bases, the J end by 2 bases, with 19 bases between. From germline, CDR1 is MNHEY and CDR2 SVGEGT. This CDR3 region has 18 residues. CDR3 region: CASSYSRQGGGINYGYTF. CDR3 bases: TGTGCCAGCAGTTACTCGAGGCAAGGGGGTGGCATCAACTATGGCTACACCTTC.

The chain employs TRBV9 and TRBJ1-1; 9 bases match TRBD1. This CDR3 contains 16 residues. V lost 3 bases to trimming and J lost 1 base; unmatched junction nucleotides: 7. The V gene's germline CDR1 is SGDLS and CDR2 YYNGEE. The CDR3 reads CASSANWDRANTEAFF. The CDR3 nucleotides are TGTGCCAGCAGCGCGAACTGGGACAGGGCGAACACTGAAGCTTTCTTT.

This chain links TRBV7-3 with TRBJ2-1, with D unclear. Per the germline V gene, CDR1 is SGHTA and CDR2 is FQGTGA. The CDR3 runs to 14 residues. With 5 bases removed from V and 6 bases from J, the gap between germline ends came to 14 bases. The CDR3 protein is CASSRHGTGNEQFF. The CDR3 nucleotides read TGTGCCAGCAGCCGACATGGCACGGGCAATGAGCAGTTCTTC. The full variable domain, rest sourced from reference TRBV7-3 and TRBJ2-1, is GAGVSQTPSNKVTEKGKYVELRCDPISGHTALYWYRQSLGQGPEFLIYFQGTGAADDSGLPNDRFFAVRPEGSVSTLKIQRTERGDSAVYLCASSRHGTGNEQFFGPGTRLTVL.

This clone was seen a single time. Relative to the germline gene, one junction end is altered; a read error may explain this. The chain links TRBV7-8 to TRBJ2-6; 10 nucleotides align to TRBD2. Germline-derived CDR1 and CDR2 are SGHVS and FQNEAQ. The CDR3 has 17 amino acids. CDR3 bases: TGTGCCAGCAGCCTAGCGGGGGAGACCTCTGGGGCCAACGTCCTGACTTTC. Amino acids: CASSLAGETSGANVLTF.